Sequencing of this T cell receptor (beta chain) was carried out in a study of T cell responses to AZD1222 COVID-19 vaccine. Broader study findings: Donors were largely white British and mainly female; clonal diversity was possibly underestimated.

About this clone itself: Its matching antigen is unknown.

TCRdb keeps only in-frame clones here, not all; method: immunoSEQ multiplex PCR. The sample includes 95,000 to 150,000 clones, over 70% of them seen just once. There are 17 residues in the CDR3. The V end lost 0 bases, the J end lost 7 bases, and 16 bases lay between the germline ends. CDR1 and CDR2 (germline): SNHLY, FYNNEI. The receptor was derived from an adult in good health. The V and J genes are TRBV2 and TRBJ1-6; unclear D gene. Sample: peripheral blood, taken on day 0 of AZD1222 vaccination. CDR3 protein: CASSEAGGGYGNSPLHF. The CDR3 DNA follows: TGTGCCAGCAGTGAAGCAGGCGGAGGCTACGGGAATTCACCCCTCCACTTT. The full variable domain, completed using reference TRBV2 and TRBJ1-6, is EPEVTQTPSHQVTQMGQEVILRCVPISNHLYFYWYRQILGQKVEFLVSFYNNEISEKSEIFDDQFSVERPDGSNFTLKIRSTKLEDSAMYFCASSEAGGGYGNSPLHFGNGTRLTVT.